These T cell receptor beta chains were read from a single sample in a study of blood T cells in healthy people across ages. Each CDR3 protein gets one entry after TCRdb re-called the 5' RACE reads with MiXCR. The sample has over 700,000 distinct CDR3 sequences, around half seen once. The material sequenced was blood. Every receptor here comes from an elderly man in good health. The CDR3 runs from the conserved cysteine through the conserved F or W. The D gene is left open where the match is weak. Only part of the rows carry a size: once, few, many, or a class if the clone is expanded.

CDR3nt: TGTGCCAGCTCACCGCTGAGGGACAGCTACAATGAGCAGTTCTTC
CDR3aa: CASSPLRDSYNEQFF
abundance: once
d_gene: TRBD1
v_gene: TRBV18
j_gene: TRBJ2-1

CDR3nt: TGTGCCAGCAGCTCAGGGGAGTACCAAGAGACCCAGTTCTTC
CDR3aa: CASSSGEYQETQFF
abundance: NA
d_gene: NA
v_gene: TRBV7-9
j_gene: TRBJ2-1

CDR3nt: TGCAGTGCCATCCCCTTAACTAGCGGGAGAAGTGATGAGCAGTTCTTC
CDR3aa: CSAIPLTSGRSDEQFF
abundance: NA
d_gene: TRBD2
v_gene: TRBV20-1
j_gene: TRBJ2-1

CDR3nt: TGTGCCACCAGCCAGACTCCGACCGGGGAGCTGTTTTTT
CDR3aa: CATSQTPTGELFF
abundance: NA
d_gene: NA
v_gene: TRBV24-1
j_gene: TRBJ2-2

CDR3nt: TGCAGTGCTAGTCGGCAGGGAAATGAGCAGTTCTTC
CDR3aa: CSASRQGNEQFF
abundance: NA
d_gene: NA
v_gene: TRBV20-1
j_gene: TRBJ2-1

CDR3nt: TGCGCCAGCAGCTTGGAAGGGACAGGGGCGGGTAGGACTGAAGCTTTCTTT
CDR3aa: CASSLEGTGAGRTEAFF
abundance: few
d_gene: TRBD1
v_gene: TRBV5-1
j_gene: TRBJ1-1

CDR3nt: TGTGCCAGCAGCCAAGAGGGACAGATTGCCTATAATTCACCCCTCCACTTT
CDR3aa: CASSQEGQIAYNSPLHF
abundance: NA
d_gene: TRBD1
v_gene: TRBV3-1
j_gene: TRBJ1-6

CDR3nt: TGTGCCAGCAGCCCTAAGCGGGGCTATGGCTACACCTTC
CDR3aa: CASSPKRGYGYTF
abundance: NA
d_gene: NA
v_gene: TRBV7-2
j_gene: TRBJ1-2

CDR3nt: TGTGCCAGCAGCCATGCAGGACCATTCAGGGACGAGCAGTACTTC
CDR3aa: CASSHAGPFRDEQYF
abundance: few
d_gene: NA
v_gene: TRBV4-2
j_gene: TRBJ2-7

CDR3nt: TGCAGCGTTACAATCCAGGAAGGGATTGGTGGCTACACCTTC
CDR3aa: CSVTIQEGIGGYTF
abundance: NA
d_gene: NA
v_gene: TRBV29-1
j_gene: TRBJ1-2

CDR3nt: TGCGCCAGCAGCCCTGGCCAGCGGTCTCAGACCACTGAAGCTTTCTTT
CDR3aa: CASSPGQRSQTTEAFF
abundance: NA
d_gene: NA
v_gene: TRBV5-1
j_gene: TRBJ1-1

CDR3nt: TGTGCCAGCAGCCCTTTCGGGCTAGCGGGGTGGAATGAGCAGTTCTTC
CDR3aa: CASSPFGLAGWNEQFF
abundance: few
d_gene: TRBD2
v_gene: TRBV27
j_gene: TRBJ2-1

CDR3nt: TGTGCCAGCAGTTCGGCGACAGTTCTTAATGAAAAACTGTTTTTT
CDR3aa: CASSSATVLNEKLFF
abundance: NA
d_gene: NA
v_gene: TRBV6-5
j_gene: TRBJ1-4